Listed below are T cell receptor beta chains from one sample, sequenced in a study of Graves' ophthalmopathy and Graves' hyperthyroidism. TCRdb reanalysed the multiplex PCR reads using MiXCR and keeps one entry per CDR3 protein. This sample has about 200,000 distinct CDR3 sequences, with just under 30% found just once. Sequencing input: peripheral blood. The receptors come from a man aged 50 or older with Graves' ophthalmopathy. CDR3s include the opening cysteine and the closing phenylalanine or tryptophan. Fields, in order: clone size, CDR3 length, J gene, V gene, D gene, CDR3 DNA, CDR3 protein. D genes are given only for firm matches. Clone size is given for some rows only: seen once, a few or many times, or a class if the clone is expanded.

abundance: many; len: 16; j_gene: TRBJ2-5; v_gene: TRBV7-2; d_gene: NA; CDR3nt: TGTGCCAGCAGCTTAGGAGCAGGGACAATCCAAGAGACCCAGTACTTC; CDR3aa: CASSLGAGTIQETQYF
abundance: many; len: 15; j_gene: TRBJ1-5; v_gene: TRBV6-5; d_gene: NA; CDR3nt: TGTGCCAGCAGTTACTCACGAGGGGGCAATCAGCCCCAGCATTTT; CDR3aa: CASSYSRGGNQPQHF
abundance: many; len: 13; j_gene: TRBJ2-4; v_gene: TRBV19; d_gene: NA; CDR3nt: TGTGCCAGTAGTAGCGGGACGGGAAACATTCAGTACTTC; CDR3aa: CASSSGTGNIQYF
abundance: many; len: 12; j_gene: TRBJ1-2; v_gene: TRBV28; d_gene: NA; CDR3nt: TGTGCCAGCACCGGCGGTGGGATTGGCTACACCTTC; CDR3aa: CASTGGGIGYTF
abundance: NA; len: 15; j_gene: TRBJ2-7; v_gene: TRBV7-2; d_gene: TRBD2; CDR3nt: TGTGCCAGCAGCCAGCGACTAGCGGGGGGAAACGAGCAGTACTTC; CDR3aa: CASSQRLAGGNEQYF
abundance: many; len: 14; j_gene: TRBJ2-7; v_gene: TRBV12-3/TRBV12-4; d_gene: NA; CDR3nt: TGTGCCAGCAGTTTGCAGGGCCGCTCCTACGAGCAGTACTTC; CDR3aa: CASSLQGRSYEQYF
abundance: NA; len: 14; j_gene: TRBJ1-5; v_gene: TRBV6-2/TRBV6-3; d_gene: NA; CDR3nt: TGTGCCAGCAGCCCCGGGACCACCAATCAGCCCCAGCATTTT; CDR3aa: CASSPGTTNQPQHF
abundance: many; len: 15; j_gene: TRBJ2-7; v_gene: TRBV29-1; d_gene: TRBD1; CDR3nt: TGCAGCGTTGTTGCACAGGGGGCAAGGGCCTACGAGCAGTACTTC; CDR3aa: CSVVAQGARAYEQYF
abundance: NA; len: 15; j_gene: TRBJ2-7; v_gene: TRBV6-1; d_gene: TRBD1; CDR3nt: TGTGCCAGCAGTCCCGGGACAGGGGGGACCTACGAGCAGTACTTC; CDR3aa: CASSPGTGGTYEQYF
abundance: many; len: 14; j_gene: TRBJ1-1; v_gene: TRBV12-3/TRBV12-4; d_gene: NA; CDR3nt: TGTGCCAGCAGTCAGGGACCGTTTAACACTGAAGCTTTCTTT; CDR3aa: CASSQGPFNTEAFF
abundance: few; len: 17; j_gene: TRBJ2-2; v_gene: TRBV7-8; d_gene: TRBD2; CDR3nt: TGTGCCAACAGCTTAGCGCCGGCGGGGGGGAACACCGGGGAGCTGTTTTTT; CDR3aa: CANSLAPAGGNTGELFF
abundance: many; len: 14; j_gene: TRBJ2-7; v_gene: TRBV18; d_gene: NA; CDR3nt: TGTGCCAGCTCGAACGGACAGCAGTCCTACGAGCAGTACTTC; CDR3aa: CASSNGQQSYEQYF
abundance: many; len: 13; j_gene: TRBJ2-6; v_gene: TRBV29-1; d_gene: NA; CDR3nt: TGCAGCGTTGTAGGACAAAGGGCCAACGTCCTGACTTTC; CDR3aa: CSVVGQRANVLTF
abundance: many; len: 15; j_gene: TRBJ2-2; v_gene: TRBV19; d_gene: NA; CDR3nt: TGTGCCAGTAGTATTTCTTACCTAAACACCGGGGAGCTGTTTTTT; CDR3aa: CASSISYLNTGELFF
abundance: once; len: 13; j_gene: TRBJ1-1; v_gene: TRBV25-1; d_gene: NA; CDR3nt: TGTGCCAGCAGTGACCCCCTCCGGGGAGAAGCTTTCTTT; CDR3aa: CASSDPLRGEAFF
abundance: NA; len: 14; j_gene: TRBJ1-1; v_gene: TRBV12-3/TRBV12-4; d_gene: NA; CDR3nt: TGTGCCAGCAGTCCCCTCTCCATGAACACTGAAGCTTTCTTT; CDR3aa: CASSPLSMNTEAFF